Below are 28 T cell receptor beta chains sequenced from a single sample in a study of blood T cell repertoires in COVID-19. Assay: immunoSEQ multiplex PCR; the TCRdb copy retains only in-frame clones and omits some. The repertoire consists of about 210,000 clones, with roughly 88% occurring once and the leading ten covering roughly a tenth. Source material: peripheral blood. The receptor source for this set is a middle-aged man with active or convalescent COVID-19.

This clone was found once. The gene calls are TRBV9 and TRBJ2-1; D may be TRBD2 (6 bases). The germline V and J ends were trimmed by 0 bases and 4 bases, with 14 bases remaining between them. This CDR3 is built from 16 residues. Per germline, CDR1 SGDLS and CDR2 YYNGEE. The CDR3 DNA reads TGTGCCAGCAGCGTAGGGTTAGTGGAGGGGTACAATGAGCAGTTCTTC. This translates into CASSVGLVEGYNEQFF.

J is TRBJ2-7 and V is TRBV23-1; tentative D call: TRBD1 (6 bases). TRBV23-1 is an ORF, with its function uncertain. The CDR3 is 13 amino acids. The V end lost 6 bases, the J end lost 2 bases, and 11 bases lay between the germline ends. The CDR3 region is CASRDDRTYEQYV. CDR3 sequence (DNA): TGCGCCAGCAGAGATGACAGGACCTACGAGCAGTACGTC.

The chain joins TRBV6-6 to TRBJ2-7, with 10 nucleotides matching TRBD1. J was trimmed by 1 base and V by 4 bases; bases with no gene match: 4. The germline V gene has CDR1 MNHNY and CDR2 SVGAGI (reference sequence). The CDR3 spans 15 residues. DNA of the CDR3: TGTGCCAGCAGTTCGACAGGGGGCCGGTCCTACGAGCAGTACTTC. Amino acid sequence: CASSSTGGRSYEQYF.

V usage is TRBV5-1 and J usage is TRBJ1-4; 12 bases are shared with TRBD1. Germline V gene sequence: CDR1 SGHRS, CDR2 YFSETQ. The CDR3 runs to 17 residues. Trimming took 4 bases from V and 7 from J; bases not matched to a gene: 11. The CDR3 bases are TGCGCCAGCAGCCCGGGACAGGGGGCGATTGGGTTTGAAAAACTGTTTTTT. Amino acids: CASSPGQGAIGFEKLFF.

The chain is built from TRBV28 and TRBJ1-5, with 11 bases that match TRBD1. Germline CDR1 and CDR2: MDHEN and SYDVKM. Losses at the gene ends were 6 bases for V and 3 bases for J; bases not matched to a gene: 7. This CDR3 is built from 16 residues. The CDR3 reads CASSPPGQGDNQPQHF. The CDR3 bases are TGTGCCAGCAGCCCACCGGGACAGGGGGACAATCAGCCCCAGCATTTT.

CDR3 in amino acids: CASSRRDSYTF. CDR3 DNA: TGTGCCAGCAGCCGCAGGGACAGCTACACCTTC. The gene calls are TRBV7-2 and TRBJ1-2, with D perhaps matching TRBD1 (6 bases). The CDR3 is 11 residues long. V was cut by 5 bases and J by 9 bases, with 10 bases left in between. The germline CDR1 and CDR2 sequences are SGHTA and FQGNSA.

This CDR3 reads CASSFQGPNEKLFF. The DNA of the CDR3 is TGTGCCAGCAGTTTTCAGGGTCCCAATGAAAAACTGTTTTTT. The chain combines TRBV28 with TRBJ1-4; possible D gene TRBD1, 5 bases. The CDR3 totals 14 residues. V lost 3 bases and J lost 5, with 10 bases in between. Germline V gene data show CDR1 as MDHEN and CDR2 as SYDVKM.

The chain joins TRBV28 to TRBJ1-4; TRBD1 agrees at 9 bases. After removal of 3 bases from V and 7 bases from J, the junction contained 12 bases not matched to a gene. This CDR3 is 17 amino acids long. Germline lookup yields CDR1 MDHEN and CDR2 SYDVKM. CDR3 sequence (DNA): TGTGCCAGCAGTTTGGGGACAGGGATCCCTCATCTTGAAAAACTGTTTTTT. The encoded protein is CASSLGTGIPHLEKLFF.

This chain joins TRBV29-1 and TRBJ2-2; D is perhaps TRBD1 (6 bases). The germline gives CDR1 SQVTM, CDR2 ANQGSEA. V lost 6 bases and J 1 base, leaving 9 bases between the germline ends. The CDR3 contains 13 residues. The DNA for the CDR3 is TGCAGCGTAGTCAGGGGGAACACCGGGGAGCTGTTTTTT. This codes for CSVVRGNTGELFF.

In this sample, this clone turned up a few times. The chain is built from TRBV7-9 and TRBJ1-2, with 7 positions matching TRBD1. The J segment lost 2 bases and the V segment lost 1 base, leaving 1 base of the junction unmatched. This CDR3 region has 14 residues. The V gene's germline CDR1 is SEHNR and CDR2 FQNEAQ (reference sequence). Here the CDR3 DNA reads TGTGCCAGCAGCTTAGAACAGGGGAACTATGGCTACACCTTC. Translation gives CASSLEQGNYGYTF.

This CDR3 is CASSSFAFPTSTDTQYF. The CDR3 region has the DNA TGTGCCAGCAGTTCGTTCGCTTTCCCAACTAGCACAGATACGCAGTATTTT. J is TRBJ2-3 and V is TRBV6-2 or TRBV6-3; the D is unclear. The ends were cut back, 4 bases at V and 0 bases at J, with 17 bases in the middle. This CDR3 region has 17 residues. Germline V CDR1 and CDR2: MNHEY, SVGEGT.

The CDR3 DNA is TGTGCCAGCAGTGACTCCTGGAGCTCGCAGCATTTT. It encodes CASSDSWSSQHF. The rearrangement uses TRBV2 and TRBJ1-5; D remains unclear. Germline V gene sequence: CDR1 SNHLY, CDR2 FYNNEI. CDR3 length: 12 amino acids. Trimming cost V 3 bases and J 13 bases, with 13 bases left between them.

The chain links TRBV11-2 to TRBJ2-1; unclear D gene. The CDR3 runs to 16 residues. The ends were cut back, 1 base at V and 0 bases at J, with 10 bases in the middle. Germline V lookup: CDR1 SGHAT, CDR2 FQNNGV. CDR3 region: CASSLAGASSYNEQFF. As DNA, the CDR3 is TGTGCCAGCAGCTTAGCCGGAGCTTCCTCCTACAATGAGCAGTTCTTC. The variable domain in full, completed from reference TRBV11-2 and TRBJ2-1, reads EAGVAQSPRYKIIEKRQSVAFWCNPISGHATLYWYQQILGQGPKLLIQFQNNGVVDDSQLPKDRFSAERLKGVDSTLKIQPAKLEDSAVYLCASSLAGASSYNEQFFGPGTRLTVL.

The rearrangement joins TRBV24-1 to TRBJ2-1, with D maybe TRBD2 (6 bases). CDR3 length equals 14 residues. Trimming cost V 5 bases and J 8 bases, with 15 bases left between them. The V gene's germline CDR1 is KGHDR and CDR2 SFDVKD. CDR3 sequence (DNA): TGTGCCACCAGTGTGATCAGGTCGGGGGATGAGCAGTTCTTC. Its protein is CATSVIRSGDEQFF.

J is TRBJ1-3 and V is TRBV29-1, with a tentative D call TRBD1 (5 bases). This CDR3 comprises 15 residues. Germline CDR1 is SQVTM and CDR2 is ANQGSEA. V lost 6 bases to trimming and J lost 0 bases, with 15 bases between them. The CDR3 region is CSVIGGTNSGNTIYF. For the CDR3, the DNA is TGCAGCGTAATAGGTGGGACTAACTCTGGAAACACCATATATTTT.

The chain recombines TRBV27 with TRBJ2-3; tentative D call: TRBD2 (6 bases). The CDR3 is 15 residues long. V was shortened by 6 bases and J by 3 bases, with 16 bases between the two germline ends. Germline CDR1 is MNHEY and CDR2 is SMNVEV (reference sequence). CDR3 nucleotide sequence: TGTGCCAGCAGCCTGATGCGGGAACTTACAGATACGCAGTATTTT. This sequence encodes CASSLMRELTDTQYF.

CDR3 nucleotides: TGTGCCACCAGTGACCCTGGGACAGGCTATGGCTACACCTTC. Protein: CATSDPGTGYGYTF. The rearrangement uses TRBV24-1 and TRBJ1-2, with TRBD1 identical over 8 bases. The CDR3 length is 14 residues. Trimming removed 4 bases from V and 4 bases from J; junction bases left unmatched: 4. CDR1 is KGHDR and CDR2 is SFDVKD in the germline V gene.

This chain uses TRBV15 with TRBJ2-1; TRBD1 is a possible D gene (5 bases). V was pared by 1 base and J by 2 bases, with 12 bases between. The CDR3 spans 16 residues. Germline V gene data show CDR1 as LNHNV and CDR2 as YYDKDF (reference sequence). CDR3 nucleotide sequence: TGTGCCACCAGCAGAGTTCAGGGATGGGCCTACAATGAGCAGTTCTTC. It is translated as CATSRVQGWAYNEQFF.

CDR3 sequence reads: CASGGDSTNYGYTF. The DNA for the CDR3 is TGTGCCAGCGGCGGGGACAGCACTAACTATGGCTACACCTTC. V usage is TRBV6-5 and J usage is TRBJ1-2; TRBD1 agrees at 7 bases. CDR1 and CDR2 (germline): MNHEY, SVGAGI. Trimming at V came to 8 bases and at J to 0 bases, leaving 6 bases not matched to a gene. This CDR3 has 14 amino acids.

The chain uses TRBV13 and TRBJ1-2; 9 nucleotides agree with TRBD1. Germline-derived CDR1 and CDR2 are PRHDT and FYEKMQ (reference sequence). The CDR3 extends over 15 amino acids. V trimming: 2 bases; J trimming: 5 bases; junction bases outside the gene matches: 6. CDR3 nucleotides: TGTGCCAGCAGCTTAAGGGAGACAGGGGGGTATGGCTACACCTTC. It is translated as CASSLRETGGYGYTF.

J is TRBJ2-7 and V is TRBV21-1; the table's D call, TRBD2, has no DNA check behind it. TRBV21-1 corresponds to a pseudogene. This CDR3 region has 20 residues. The DNA of the CDR3 is TGTGCCAGCAGCAAACCCGGGACTAGCGGGAGGAGGGTACTCTCCTACGAGCAGTACTTC. Its protein is CASSKPGTSGRRVLSYEQYF.

V is TRBV6-6 and J is TRBJ1-2; no firm D call. With 0 bases removed from V and 2 bases from J, the gap between germline ends came to 13 bases. CDR1 is MNHNY and CDR2 is SVGAGI in the germline V gene (reference sequence). The length of the CDR3 is 16 residues. Here the CDR3 reads CASSYSTLGGNYGYTF. In DNA, the CDR3 is TGTGCCAGCAGTTACTCGACCCTCGGAGGGAACTATGGCTACACCTTC.

The rearrangement links TRBV2 to TRBJ1-1; 8 bases align to TRBD1. The germline V gene has CDR1 SNHLY and CDR2 FYNNEI. The CDR3 contains 14 residues. V was clipped by 5 bases and J by 4 bases; unmatched bases: 6. This CDR3 reads CASSTQGAGTEAFF. CDR3 nucleotide sequence: TGTGCCAGCAGTACGCAGGGGGCTGGCACTGAAGCTTTCTTT. The full variable domain, in which reference TRBV2 and TRBJ1-1 provide the parts outside the CDR3, is EPEVTQTPSHQVTQMGQEVILRCVPISNHLYFYWYRQILGQKVEFLVSFYNNEISEKSEIFDDQFSVERPDGSNFTLKIRSTKLEDSAMYFCASSTQGAGTEAFFGQGTRLTVV.

V and J are TRBV18 and TRBJ2-1; 7 bases are a match to TRBD1. CDR3 length: 15 residues. Per the germline V gene, CDR1 is KGHSH and CDR2 is LQKENI. V lost 3 bases and J lost 2; bases outside the gene matches: 4. The CDR3 loop is CASSPTGAPYNEQFF. In nucleotides, the CDR3 is TGTGCCAGCTCACCTACAGGGGCCCCCTACAATGAGCAGTTCTTC.

This clone was observed a few times. V is TRBV5-5 and J is TRBJ2-7; 9 bases line up with TRBD1. CDR1 is SGHKS, CDR2 YYEKEE, per germline (reference sequence). Trimming cost V 5 bases and J 4 bases; bases outside gene matches: 10. The CDR3 is 15 amino acids. In nucleotides, the CDR3 is TGTGCCAGCAGAAGACAGGGGGGACAATCATACGAGCAGTACTTC. As protein: CASRRQGGQSYEQYF.

The V gene is TRBV7-2, the J gene TRBJ2-2; the D gene is possibly TRBD2 (6 bases). Trimming took 5 bases from V and 2 from J, leaving 15 bases between them. The germline gives CDR1 SGHTA, CDR2 FQGNSA. The CDR3 is 16 amino acids. CDR3 protein: CASSASTGTNTGELFF. As DNA, the CDR3 is TGTGCCAGCAGCGCCTCTACCGGGACTAACACCGGGGAGCTGTTTTTT.

The genes are TRBV29-1 and TRBJ2-1; 8 nucleotides match TRBD1. V gave up 5 bases and J gave up 7 bases; unmatched junction bases: 1. This CDR3 is built from 11 residues. CDR1 and CDR2 from the germline V gene are SQVTM and ANQGSEA. CDR3 amino acids: CSVHRGNEQFF. CDR3 coding DNA: TGCAGCGTTCACAGGGGGAATGAGCAGTTCTTC.

This sequence joins TRBV28 and TRBJ1-2; 7 bases are a match to TRBD1. This CDR3 comprises 13 residues. With 5 bases clipped from V and 4 bases from J, the junction kept 4 bases outside the gene matches. Germline CDR1 reads MDHEN; CDR2 reads SYDVKM. The CDR3 loop reads CASSLRGVYGYTF. The CDR3 DNA reads TGTGCCAGCAGTCTCAGGGGGGTCTATGGCTACACCTTC.